This T cell receptor beta chain was observed in a study of T-cell memory formation after mild COVID-19. This clonotype was observed at least ten times. Its antigen is currently unknown. This CDR3 is built from 16 residues. The V end lost 3 bases, the J end lost 4 bases, and 18 bases lay between the germline ends. CDR1 and CDR2 from the germline V gene are KGHSH and LQKENI. Study-wide results and limits: Of the contracting clones, CD4+ ones lay mainly in CM and EM, and CD8+ ones in EMRA.

Researchers used 5'RACE with constant-segment primers to make TCR alpha and TCR beta cDNA libraries that carry sample barcodes and UMIs. One entry per CDR3 protein, called by TCRdb with MiXCR from the 5' RACE reads. This sample carries 450,000 to 650,000 distinct CDR3 sequences, 20% of them seen once, and the ten largest clones take around 12%. The chain is built from TRBV18 and TRBJ1-1, with D possibly being TRBD1 (6 bases). The clonotype was recovered from an adult woman who had mild COVID-19 (a few samples of this study predate the infection). Cell type and time point are not known. Sequencing used PBMCs or a T cell subset sorted from them (not recorded which). The CDR3 loop reads CASSPNDPGGGTEAFF. CDR3 bases: TGTGCCAGCTCACCGAACGACCCGGGAGGGGGCACTGAAGCTTTCTTT.